Presented here are 15 T cell receptor beta chains from one specimen sequenced in a study of neoadjuvant nivolumab and ipilimumab in lung cancer (dated by TCRdb to 2020 to 2022). Receptors were amplified or captured by the immunoSEQ multiplex PCR assay. Held by TCRdb, this immuneACCESS table contains in-frame sequences only and omits some clones. Under half of the omission traces to an unresolved V gene where checked; the cause of the rest is unknown. The sample includes 9,500 to 10,000 clones, with roughly four fifths observed a single time. Jointly, the top ten make up 7.5% of the sample. What this sample's time point label stands for: at surgical resection after neoadjuvant nivolumab +/- ipilimumab. This sample comprised tumor tissue, obtained after neoadjuvant nivolumab, alone or with ipilimumab, at or shortly before surgery. These TCRs come from an adult with non-small cell lung cancer. Some clones in this sample may be carry-over from other donors' samples.

The rearrangement uses TRBV5-1 and TRBJ2-3; D remains ambiguous. This CDR3 region has 14 residues. Germline CDR1 is SGHRS and CDR2 is YFSETQ. Trimming pared 0 bases from V and 5 bases from J, leaving 10 bases between. The CDR3 nucleotides read TGCGCCAGCAGCTTGGTCTCAAAGGGAGATACGCAGTATTTT. Protein product: CASSLVSKGDTQYF.

The rearrangement links TRBV4-2 to TRBJ1-5; the D gene is possibly TRBD1 (6 bases). V gave up 4 bases and J gave up 2 bases, with 27 bases separating them. Germline CDR1 and CDR2: LGHNA and YNFKEQ. CDR3 length: 20 residues. This CDR3 is CASSPDPQGLSVLGNQPQHF. The CDR3 nucleotides read TGTGCCAGCAGCCCCGACCCGCAGGGGCTGTCGGTGCTTGGCAATCAGCCCCAGCATTTT.

This chain joins TRBV11-3 and TRBJ2-5; D may be TRBD1 (7 bases). V gave up 4 bases and J gave up 9 bases, with 12 bases separating them. Germline assignment: CDR1 SGHNT and CDR2 YENEEA. The CDR3 totals 12 residues. The CDR3 here is CASSSTRGAQYF. CDR3 nucleotides: TGTGCCAGCAGCTCGACCAGGGGGGCCCAGTACTTC.

Regarding this clone: The junction shows a germline mismatch at one end, possibly a read error. The V and J genes are TRBV7-7 and TRBJ2-1, with D possibly TRBD1 on 6 matching bases. Germline CDR1 reads SSHAT; CDR2 reads FNYEAQ (reference sequence). This CDR3 is 13 amino acids long. The CDR3 coding sequence is TGTGCTAGCAGCCAGGGGCCCTACAATGAGCAGTTCTTC. Protein sequence: CASSQGPYNEQFF.

The chain carries TRBV5-1 and TRBJ2-4; the match to TRBD1 covers 10 bases. CDR3 length equals 13 residues. Per the germline V gene, CDR1 is SGHRS and CDR2 is YFSETQ. Trimming cost V 7 bases and J 6 bases; bases outside gene matches: 4. The CDR3: CASQRDRGNIQYF. CDR3 coding DNA: TGCGCCAGCCAGAGGGACAGGGGAAACATTCAGTACTTC. The variable domain in full, with the rest retrieved from reference TRBV5-1 and TRBJ2-4, is KAGVTQTPRYLIKTRGQQVTLSCSPISGHRSVSWYQQTPGQGLQFLFEYFSETQRNKGNFPGRFSGRQFSNSRSEMNVSTLELGDSALYLCASQRDRGNIQYFGAGTRLSVL.

This clone came up a few times. The J gene is TRBJ1-2, the V gene TRBV6-5; D call uncertain. The germline V gene has CDR1 MNHEY and CDR2 SVGAGI. This CDR3 spans 13 amino acids. V was pared by 6 bases and J by 7 bases, with 15 bases between. CDR3 in DNA: TGTGCCAGCAGCCCCCGGGGTGAGCGTGGCTACACCTTC. Protein product: CASSPRGERGYTF.

In regard to this clone: At one boundary the junction diverges from the germline segment, which might be a read error. The chain is built from TRBV11-3 and TRBJ2-7; D gene unclear. The CDR3 spans 15 residues. Per the germline V gene, CDR1 is SGHNT and CDR2 is YENEEA. The DNA of the CDR3 is TGTGCCAGCAGCTTAGGACTGGGGTTCTCCCACGAGCAGTACTTC. This gives the protein CASSLGLGFSHEQYF.

The J gene is TRBJ2-7, the V gene TRBV5-6; 11 bases match TRBD1. Looked up from germline, CDR1 is SGHDT and CDR2 is YYEEEE. This CDR3 is built from 14 residues. The V segment lost 4 bases and the J segment 2 bases; nucleotides outside the gene matches: 2. DNA for the CDR3: TGTGCCAGCAGCGGGGGACAGGGGGCCTACGAGCAGTACTTC. The encoded protein is CASSGGQGAYEQYF.

The chain carries TRBV6-1 and TRBJ2-7; D possibly uses TRBD1 or TRBD2 (5 bases each). The CDR3 spans 14 residues. Germline V gene data show CDR1 as MNHNS and CDR2 as SASEGT. The V gene lost 10 bases and the J gene lost 5 bases, with 21 bases spanning the gap. The CDR3 is CATVSWGSPHEQYF. DNA of the CDR3: TGTGCCACGGTCTCTTGGGGGTCCCCCCACGAGCAGTACTTC.

The CDR3 reads CASSPDGNTGELFF. The DNA of the CDR3 is TGTGCCAGCAGCCCCGACGGAAACACCGGGGAGCTGTTTTTT. V gene TRBV7-2 combines with J gene TRBJ2-2; D is unclear. V dropped 5 bases and J dropped 2 bases, with 9 bases sitting between them. From germline, CDR1 is SGHTA and CDR2 FQGNSA. The CDR3 is made up of 14 amino acids.

The V gene is TRBV5-1, the J gene TRBJ2-1; TRBD2 matches 8 bases. V was pared by 3 bases and J by 7 bases, with 12 bases of the junction left unmatched. The CDR3 has 16 residues. Germline V CDR1 and CDR2: SGHRS, YFSETQ. CDR3 nucleotide sequence: TGCGCCAGCAGCTCTCCCCGGGGGGGCTCTTGGAATGAGCAGTTCTTC. It codes for CASSSPRGGSWNEQFF.

This chain uses TRBV4-1 with TRBJ2-7; D is tentatively TRBD1 or TRBD2 (5 bases each). The germline CDR1 and CDR2 sequences are MGHRA and YSYEKL. The V end lost 0 bases, the J end lost 1 base, and 10 bases lay between the germline ends. This CDR3 has 15 residues. The CDR3 region is CASSQDNGASYEQYF. In nucleotides, the CDR3 is TGCGCCAGCAGCCAAGATAACGGGGCATCCTACGAGCAGTACTTC.

The table lists this clone with a few counts. This chain connects TRBV10-2 to TRBJ2-7, with 10 bases that match TRBD1. CDR1 is WSHSY, CDR2 SAAADI, per germline. Unmatched junction bases numbered 6, after V lost 5 bases and J lost 2 bases. The CDR3 covers 15 residues. For the CDR3, the DNA is TGCGCCAGCAGTCAGACCGGGACAGGGGCCTACGAGCAGTACTTC. Protein sequence: CASSQTGTGAYEQYF.

V gene TRBV6-1 combines with J gene TRBJ2-1; TRBD1 agrees at 8 bases. Germline CDR1 reads MNHNS; CDR2 reads SASEGT. There are 14 residues in the CDR3. Trimming took 6 bases from V and 4 from J; bases not matched to a gene: 5. The CDR3 sequence: CASRDRGWYNEQFF. In DNA, the CDR3 is TGTGCCAGCAGAGACAGGGGTTGGTACAATGAGCAGTTCTTC.

The J gene is TRBJ1-2, the V gene TRBV29-1; D is uncertain. The CDR3 is 11 residues long. Between the trimmed V and J ends, which lost 5 bases and 4 bases, there was a span of 8 bases. The V gene's germline CDR1 is SQVTM and CDR2 ANQGSEA. CDR3 residues: CSVRTLYGYTF. CDR3 DNA sequence: TGCAGCGTTCGAACCCTCTATGGCTACACCTTC.